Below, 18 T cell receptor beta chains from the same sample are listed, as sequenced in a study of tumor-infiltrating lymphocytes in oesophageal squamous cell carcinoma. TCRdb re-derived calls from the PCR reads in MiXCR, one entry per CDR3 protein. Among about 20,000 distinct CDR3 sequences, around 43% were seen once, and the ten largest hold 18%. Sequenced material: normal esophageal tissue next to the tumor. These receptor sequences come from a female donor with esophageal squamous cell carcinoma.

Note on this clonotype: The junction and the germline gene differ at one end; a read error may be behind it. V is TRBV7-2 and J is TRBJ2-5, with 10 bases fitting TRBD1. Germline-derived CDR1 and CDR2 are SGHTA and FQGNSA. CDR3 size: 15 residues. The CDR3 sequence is CASSRQGASNSPLHF. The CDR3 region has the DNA TGTGCCAGCAGCCGACAGGGGGCCAGTAATTCACCCCTCCACTTC.

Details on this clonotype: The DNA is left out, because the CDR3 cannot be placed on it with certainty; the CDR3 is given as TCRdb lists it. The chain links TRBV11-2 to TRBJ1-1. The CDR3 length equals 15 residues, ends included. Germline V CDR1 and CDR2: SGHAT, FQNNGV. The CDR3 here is CASSKRVAGGSGQFF.

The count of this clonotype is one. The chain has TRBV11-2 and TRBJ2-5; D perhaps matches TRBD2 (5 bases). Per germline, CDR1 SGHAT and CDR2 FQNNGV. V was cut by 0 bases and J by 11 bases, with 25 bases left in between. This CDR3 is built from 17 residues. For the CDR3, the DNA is TGTGCCAGCAGCTTAGATCGCGGACTCCTTTCCTACAATGAGCAGTACTTC. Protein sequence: CASSLDRGLLSYNEQYF. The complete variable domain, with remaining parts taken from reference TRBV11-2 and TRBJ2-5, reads EAGVAQSPRYKIIEKRQSVAFWCNPISGHATLYWYQQILGQGPKLLIQFQNNGVVDDSQLPKDRFSAERLKGVDSTLKIQPAKLEDSAVYLCASSLDRGLLSYNEQYFGPGTRLLVL.

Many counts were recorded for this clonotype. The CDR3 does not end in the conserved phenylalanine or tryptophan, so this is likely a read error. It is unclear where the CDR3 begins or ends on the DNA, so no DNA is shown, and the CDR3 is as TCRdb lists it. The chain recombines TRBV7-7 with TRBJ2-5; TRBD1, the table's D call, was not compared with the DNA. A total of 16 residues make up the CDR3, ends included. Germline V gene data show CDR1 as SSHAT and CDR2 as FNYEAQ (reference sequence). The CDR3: CASSLGQAGSPLHFGN.

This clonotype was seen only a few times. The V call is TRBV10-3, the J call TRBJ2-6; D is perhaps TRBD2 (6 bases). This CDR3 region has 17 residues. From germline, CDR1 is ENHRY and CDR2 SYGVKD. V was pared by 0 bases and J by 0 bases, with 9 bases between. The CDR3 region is CAISESLGGSGANVLTF. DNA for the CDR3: TGTGCCATCAGTGAGTCGTTGGGGGGCTCTGGGGCCAACGTCCTGACTTTC.

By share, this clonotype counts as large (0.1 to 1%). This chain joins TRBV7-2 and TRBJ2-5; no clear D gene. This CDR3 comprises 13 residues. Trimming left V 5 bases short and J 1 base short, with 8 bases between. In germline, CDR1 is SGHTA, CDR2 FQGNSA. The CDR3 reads CASSALTQETQYF. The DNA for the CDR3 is TGTGCCAGCAGCGCTTTGACCCAAGAGACCCAGTACTTC.

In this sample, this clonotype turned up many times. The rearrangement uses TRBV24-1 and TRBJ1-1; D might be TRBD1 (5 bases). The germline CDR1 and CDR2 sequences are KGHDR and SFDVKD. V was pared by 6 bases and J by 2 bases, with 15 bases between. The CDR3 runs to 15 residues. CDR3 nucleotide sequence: TGTGCCACCAGTACAAGTGGGAGGGGCAACACTGAAGCTTTCTTT. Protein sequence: CATSTSGRGNTEAFF.

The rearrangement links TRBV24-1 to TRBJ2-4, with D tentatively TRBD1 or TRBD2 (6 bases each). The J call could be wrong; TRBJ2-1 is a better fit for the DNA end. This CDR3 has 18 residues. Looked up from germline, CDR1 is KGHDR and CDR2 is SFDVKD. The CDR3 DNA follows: TGTGCCACCAGTGACCCTAATCCGGGGGCAAAGATCCACAATGAGCAGTTCTTC. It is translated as CATSDPNPGAKIHNEQFF.

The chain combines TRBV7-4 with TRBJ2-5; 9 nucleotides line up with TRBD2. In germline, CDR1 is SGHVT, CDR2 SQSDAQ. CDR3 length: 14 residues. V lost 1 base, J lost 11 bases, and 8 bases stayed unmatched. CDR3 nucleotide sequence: TGTGCCAGCAGCTTAGAGTGGCGGGAGGGTGAGCAGTACTTC. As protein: CASSLEWREGEQYF.

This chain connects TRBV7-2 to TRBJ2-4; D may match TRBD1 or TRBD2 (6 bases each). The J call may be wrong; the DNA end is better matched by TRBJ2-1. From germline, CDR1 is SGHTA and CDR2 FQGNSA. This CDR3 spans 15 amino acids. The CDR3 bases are TGTGCCAGCAGCCCCCTAAGGGGGAGGCAAGAGACCCAGTTCTTC. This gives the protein CASSPLRGRQETQFF.

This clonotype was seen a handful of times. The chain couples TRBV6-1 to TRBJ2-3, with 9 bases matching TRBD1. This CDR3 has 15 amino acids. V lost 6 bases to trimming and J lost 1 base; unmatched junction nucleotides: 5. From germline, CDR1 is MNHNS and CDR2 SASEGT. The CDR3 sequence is CASSKRQGGTDTQYF. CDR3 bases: TGTGCCAGCAGCAAACGACAGGGGGGCACAGATACGCAGTATTTT.

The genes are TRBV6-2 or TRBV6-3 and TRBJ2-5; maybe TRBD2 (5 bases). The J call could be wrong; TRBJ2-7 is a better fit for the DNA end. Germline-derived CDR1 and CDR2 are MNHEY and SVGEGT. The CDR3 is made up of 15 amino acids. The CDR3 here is CASSFLDFGSYEQYF. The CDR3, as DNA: TGTGCCAGCAGTTTTCTGGACTTCGGGTCCTACGAGCAGTACTTC.

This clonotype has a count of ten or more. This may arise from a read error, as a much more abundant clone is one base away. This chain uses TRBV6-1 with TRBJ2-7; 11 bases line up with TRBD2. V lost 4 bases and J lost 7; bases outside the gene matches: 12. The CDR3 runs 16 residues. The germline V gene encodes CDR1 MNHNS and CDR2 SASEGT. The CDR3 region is CASSARLAGNYNEQYF. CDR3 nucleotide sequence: TGTGCCAGCAGTGCCAGACTAGCGGGGAACTACAATGAGCAGTACTTC.

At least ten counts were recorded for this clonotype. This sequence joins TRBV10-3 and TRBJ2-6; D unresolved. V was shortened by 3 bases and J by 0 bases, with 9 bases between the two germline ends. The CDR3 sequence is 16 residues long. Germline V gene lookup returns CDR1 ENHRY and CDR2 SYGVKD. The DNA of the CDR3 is TGTGCCATCAGTGACCCCAGCAGCTCTGGGGCCAACGTCCTGACTTTC. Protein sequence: CAISDPSSSGANVLTF.

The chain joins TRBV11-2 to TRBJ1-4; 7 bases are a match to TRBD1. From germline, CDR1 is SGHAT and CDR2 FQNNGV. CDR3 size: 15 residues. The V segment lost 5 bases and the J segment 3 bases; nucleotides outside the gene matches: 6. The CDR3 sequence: CASSARGLANEKLFF. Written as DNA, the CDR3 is TGTGCCAGCAGCGCCAGGGGGTTGGCTAATGAAAAACTGTTTTTT.

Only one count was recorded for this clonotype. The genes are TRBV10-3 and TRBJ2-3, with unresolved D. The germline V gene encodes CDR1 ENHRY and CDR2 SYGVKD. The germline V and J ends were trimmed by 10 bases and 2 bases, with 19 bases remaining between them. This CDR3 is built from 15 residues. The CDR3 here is CATRGASTTTDTQYF. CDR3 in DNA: TGTGCCACCCGAGGAGCGAGTACCACCACAGATACGCAGTATTTT.

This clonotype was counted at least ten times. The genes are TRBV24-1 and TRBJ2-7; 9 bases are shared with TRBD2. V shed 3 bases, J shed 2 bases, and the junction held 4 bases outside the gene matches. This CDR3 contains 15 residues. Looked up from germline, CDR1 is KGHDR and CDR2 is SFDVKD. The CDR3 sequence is CATSDGAGGTYEQYF. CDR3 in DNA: TGTGCCACCAGTGATGGTGCGGGGGGGACCTACGAGCAGTACTTC.

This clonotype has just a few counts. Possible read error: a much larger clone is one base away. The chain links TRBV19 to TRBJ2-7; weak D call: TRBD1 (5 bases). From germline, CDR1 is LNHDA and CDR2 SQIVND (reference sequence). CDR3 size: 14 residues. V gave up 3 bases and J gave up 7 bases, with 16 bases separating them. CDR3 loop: CASSMYRTSNEQYF. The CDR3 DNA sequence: TGTGCCAGTAGTATGTACAGGACCTCCAATGAGCAGTACTTC.